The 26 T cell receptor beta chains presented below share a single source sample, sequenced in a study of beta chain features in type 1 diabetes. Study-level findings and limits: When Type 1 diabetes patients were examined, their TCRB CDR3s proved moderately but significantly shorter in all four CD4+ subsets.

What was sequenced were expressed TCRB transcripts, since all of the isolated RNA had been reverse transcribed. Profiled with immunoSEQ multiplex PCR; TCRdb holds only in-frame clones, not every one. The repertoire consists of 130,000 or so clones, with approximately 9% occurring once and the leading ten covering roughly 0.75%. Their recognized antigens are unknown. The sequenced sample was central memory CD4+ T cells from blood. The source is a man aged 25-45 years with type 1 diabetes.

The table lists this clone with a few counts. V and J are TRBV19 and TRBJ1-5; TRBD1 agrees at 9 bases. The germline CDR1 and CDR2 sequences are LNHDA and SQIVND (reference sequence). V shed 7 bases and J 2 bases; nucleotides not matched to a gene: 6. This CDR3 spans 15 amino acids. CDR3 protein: CASTYTGGGNQPQHF. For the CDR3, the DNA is TGTGCCAGTACCTACACAGGGGGCGGCAATCAGCCCCAGCATTTT.

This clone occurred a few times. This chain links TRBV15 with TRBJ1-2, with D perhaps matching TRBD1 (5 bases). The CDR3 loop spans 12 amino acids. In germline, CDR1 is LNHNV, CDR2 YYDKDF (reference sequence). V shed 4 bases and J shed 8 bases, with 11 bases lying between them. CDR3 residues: CATSMAGSGYTF. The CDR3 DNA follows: TGTGCCACCAGCATGGCAGGGTCCGGCTACACCTTC. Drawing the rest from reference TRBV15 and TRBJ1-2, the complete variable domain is DAMVIQNPRYQVTQFGKPVTLSCSQTLNHNVMYWYQQKSSQAPKLLFHYYDKDFNNEADTPDNFQSRRPNTSFCFLDIRSPGLGDTAMYLCATSMAGSGYTFGSGTRLTVV.

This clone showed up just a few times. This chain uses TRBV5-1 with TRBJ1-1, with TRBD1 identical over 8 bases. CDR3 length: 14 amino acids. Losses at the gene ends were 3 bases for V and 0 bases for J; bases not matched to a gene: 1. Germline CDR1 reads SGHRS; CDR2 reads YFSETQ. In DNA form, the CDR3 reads TGCGCCAGCAGCTCGACAGGGGTGAACACTGAAGCTTTCTTT. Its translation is CASSSTGVNTEAFF.

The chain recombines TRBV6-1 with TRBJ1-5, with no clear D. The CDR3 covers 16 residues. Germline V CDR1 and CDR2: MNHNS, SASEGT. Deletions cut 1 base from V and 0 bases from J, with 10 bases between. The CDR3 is CASSEETTYSNQPQHF. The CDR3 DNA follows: TGTGCCAGCAGTGAAGAAACCACCTATAGCAATCAGCCCCAGCATTTT.

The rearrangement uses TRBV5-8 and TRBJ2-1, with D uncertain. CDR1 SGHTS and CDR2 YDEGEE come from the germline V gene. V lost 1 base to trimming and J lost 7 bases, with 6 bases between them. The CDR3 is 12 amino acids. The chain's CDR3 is CASSLLRNEQFF. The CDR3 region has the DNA TGTGCCAGCAGCTTGCTGAGAAATGAGCAGTTCTTC.

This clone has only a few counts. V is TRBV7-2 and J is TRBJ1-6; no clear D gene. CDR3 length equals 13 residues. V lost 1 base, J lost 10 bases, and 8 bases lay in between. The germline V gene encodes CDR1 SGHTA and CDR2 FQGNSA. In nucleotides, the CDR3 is TGTGCCAGCAGCTTAGATGTCCGGTCACCCCTCCACTTT. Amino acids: CASSLDVRSPLHF.

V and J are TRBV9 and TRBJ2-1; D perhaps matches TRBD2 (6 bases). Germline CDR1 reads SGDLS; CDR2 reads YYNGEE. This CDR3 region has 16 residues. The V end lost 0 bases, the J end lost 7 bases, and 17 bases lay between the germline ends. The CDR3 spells CASSVGPSGVGNEQFF. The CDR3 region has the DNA TGTGCCAGCAGCGTAGGTCCGTCGGGGGTCGGTAATGAGCAGTTCTTC.

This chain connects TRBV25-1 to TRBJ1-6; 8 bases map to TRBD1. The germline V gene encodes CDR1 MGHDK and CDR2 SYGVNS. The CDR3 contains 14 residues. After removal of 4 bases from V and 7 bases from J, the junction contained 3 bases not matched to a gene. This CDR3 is CASSVQGANSPLHF. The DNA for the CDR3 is TGTGCCAGCAGTGTTCAGGGGGCAAATTCACCCCTCCACTTT.

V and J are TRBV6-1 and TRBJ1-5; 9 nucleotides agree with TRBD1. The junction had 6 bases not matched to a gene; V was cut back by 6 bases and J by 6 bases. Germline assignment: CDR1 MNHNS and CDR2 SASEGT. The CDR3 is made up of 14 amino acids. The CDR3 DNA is TGTGCCAGCAGCCGGGACAGGGAGGGTCAGCCCCAGCATTTT. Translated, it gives CASSRDREGQPQHF.

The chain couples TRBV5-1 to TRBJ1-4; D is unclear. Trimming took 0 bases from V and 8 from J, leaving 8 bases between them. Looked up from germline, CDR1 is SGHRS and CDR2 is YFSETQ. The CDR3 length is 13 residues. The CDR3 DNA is TGCGCCAGCAGCTTGGGCTCAGCGGAAAAACTGTTTTTT. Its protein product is CASSLGSAEKLFF.

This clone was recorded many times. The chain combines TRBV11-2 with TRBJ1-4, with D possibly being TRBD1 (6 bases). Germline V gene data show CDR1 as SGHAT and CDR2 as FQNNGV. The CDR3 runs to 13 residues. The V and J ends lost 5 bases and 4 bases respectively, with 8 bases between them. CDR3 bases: TGTGCCAGCAGCGGGGACATTAATGAAAAACTGTTTTTT. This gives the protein CASSGDINEKLFF.

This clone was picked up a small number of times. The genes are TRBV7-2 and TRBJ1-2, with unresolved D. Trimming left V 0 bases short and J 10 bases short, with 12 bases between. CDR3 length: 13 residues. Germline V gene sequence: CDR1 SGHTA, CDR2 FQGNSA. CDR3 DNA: TGTGCCAGCAGCTTAGCGGGCAGTAGTCTCTACACCTTC. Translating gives CASSLAGSSLYTF.

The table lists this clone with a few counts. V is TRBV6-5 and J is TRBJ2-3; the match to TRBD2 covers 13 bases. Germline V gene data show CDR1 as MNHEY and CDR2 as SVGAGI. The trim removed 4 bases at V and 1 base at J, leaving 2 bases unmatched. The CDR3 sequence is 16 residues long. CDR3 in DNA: TGTGCCAGCAGTTCGGGACTAGCGGGGCGCACAGATACGCAGTATTTT. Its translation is CASSSGLAGRTDTQYF.

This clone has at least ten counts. The CDR3 protein is CASSSGQLNTEAFF. DNA for the CDR3: TGTGCCAGTAGTTCAGGACAGCTGAACACTGAAGCTTTCTTT. The chain carries TRBV19 and TRBJ1-1, with a tentative D call TRBD1 (6 bases). V was shortened by 5 bases and J by 0 bases, with 10 bases between the two germline ends. The CDR3 loop spans 14 amino acids. The germline CDR1 and CDR2 sequences are LNHDA and SQIVND (reference sequence).

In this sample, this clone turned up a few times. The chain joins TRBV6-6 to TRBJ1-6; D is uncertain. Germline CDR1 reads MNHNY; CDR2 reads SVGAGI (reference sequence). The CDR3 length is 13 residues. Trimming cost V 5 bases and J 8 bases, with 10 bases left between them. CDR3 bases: TGTGCCAGCAGTCGGACTGAAGATTCACCCCTCCACTTT. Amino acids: CASSRTEDSPLHF.

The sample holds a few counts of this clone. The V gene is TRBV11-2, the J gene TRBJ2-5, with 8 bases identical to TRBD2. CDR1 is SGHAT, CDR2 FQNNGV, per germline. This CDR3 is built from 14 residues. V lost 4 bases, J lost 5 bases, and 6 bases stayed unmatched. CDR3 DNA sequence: TGTGCCAGCAGCTCTGGGACTAGTGCCGAGACCCAGTACTTC. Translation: CASSSGTSAETQYF. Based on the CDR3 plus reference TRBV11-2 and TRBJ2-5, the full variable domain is EAGVAQSPRYKIIEKRQSVAFWCNPISGHATLYWYQQILGQGPKLLIQFQNNGVVDDSQLPKDRFSAERLKGVDSTLKIQPAKLEDSAVYLCASSSGTSAETQYFGPGTRLLVL.

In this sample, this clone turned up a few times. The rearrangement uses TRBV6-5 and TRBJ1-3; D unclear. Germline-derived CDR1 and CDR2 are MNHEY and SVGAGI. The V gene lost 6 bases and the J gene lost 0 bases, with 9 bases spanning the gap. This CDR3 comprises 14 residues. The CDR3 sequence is CASRPPDSGNTIYF. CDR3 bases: TGTGCCAGCAGACCGCCAGACTCTGGAAACACCATATATTTT.

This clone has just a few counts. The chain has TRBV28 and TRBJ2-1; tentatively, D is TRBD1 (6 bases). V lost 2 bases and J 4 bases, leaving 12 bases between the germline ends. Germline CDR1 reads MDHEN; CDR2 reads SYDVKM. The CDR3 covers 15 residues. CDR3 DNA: TGTGCCAGCAGTTTAAGGGGGACCCGTTACAATGAGCAGTTCTTC. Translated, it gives CASSLRGTRYNEQFF.

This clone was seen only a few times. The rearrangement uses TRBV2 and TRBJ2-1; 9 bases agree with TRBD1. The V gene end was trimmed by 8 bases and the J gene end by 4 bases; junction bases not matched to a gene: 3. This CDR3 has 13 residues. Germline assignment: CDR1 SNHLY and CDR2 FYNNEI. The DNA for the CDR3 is TGTGCCAGCGACAGGGGGGAATACAATGAGCAGTTCTTC. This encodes CASDRGEYNEQFF.

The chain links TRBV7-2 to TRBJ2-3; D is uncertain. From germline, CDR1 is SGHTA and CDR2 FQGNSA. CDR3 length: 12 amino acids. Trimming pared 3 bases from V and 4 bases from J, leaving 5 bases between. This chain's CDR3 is CASSLFADTQYF. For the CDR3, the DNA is TGTGCCAGCAGCTTGTTCGCAGATACGCAGTATTTT.

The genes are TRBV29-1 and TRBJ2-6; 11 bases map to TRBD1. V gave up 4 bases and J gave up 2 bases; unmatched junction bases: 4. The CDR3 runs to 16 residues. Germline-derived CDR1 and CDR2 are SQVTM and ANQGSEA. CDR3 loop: CSVGGQGETGANVLTF. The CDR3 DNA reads TGCAGCGTTGGGGGACAGGGGGAGACTGGGGCCAACGTCCTGACTTTC. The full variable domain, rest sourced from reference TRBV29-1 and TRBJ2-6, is SAVISQKPSRDICQRGTSLTIQCQVDSQVTMMFWYRQQPGQSLTLIATANQGSEATYESGFVIDKFPISRPNLTFSTLTVSNMSPEDSSIYLCSVGGQGETGANVLTFGAGSRLTVL.

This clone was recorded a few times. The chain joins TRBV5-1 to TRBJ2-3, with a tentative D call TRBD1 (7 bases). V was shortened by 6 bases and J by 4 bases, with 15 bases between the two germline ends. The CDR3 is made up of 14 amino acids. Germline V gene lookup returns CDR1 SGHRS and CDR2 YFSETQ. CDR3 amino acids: CASTIQGGPDTQYF. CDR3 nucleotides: TGCGCCAGCACAATTCAGGGGGGCCCAGATACGCAGTATTTT. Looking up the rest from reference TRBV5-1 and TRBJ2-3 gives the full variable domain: KAGVTQTPRYLIKTRGQQVTLSCSPISGHRSVSWYQQTPGQGLQFLFEYFSETQRNKGNFPGRFSGRQFSNSRSEMNVSTLELGDSALYLCASTIQGGPDTQYFGPGTRLTVL.

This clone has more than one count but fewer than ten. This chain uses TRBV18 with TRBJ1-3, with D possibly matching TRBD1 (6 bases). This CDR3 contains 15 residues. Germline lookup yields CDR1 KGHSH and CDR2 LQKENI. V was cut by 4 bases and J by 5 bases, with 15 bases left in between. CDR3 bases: TGTGCCAGCTCACGCAGGCAGGGGAGTCGAAACACCATATATTTT. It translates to CASSRRQGSRNTIYF.

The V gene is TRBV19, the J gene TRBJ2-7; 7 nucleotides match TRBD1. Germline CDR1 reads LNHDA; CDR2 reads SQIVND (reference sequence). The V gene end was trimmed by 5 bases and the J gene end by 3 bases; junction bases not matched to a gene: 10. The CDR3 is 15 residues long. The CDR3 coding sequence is TGTGCCAGTAGTGCGACAGGGTCCCGGGGCTACGAGCAGTACTTC. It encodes CASSATGSRGYEQYF.

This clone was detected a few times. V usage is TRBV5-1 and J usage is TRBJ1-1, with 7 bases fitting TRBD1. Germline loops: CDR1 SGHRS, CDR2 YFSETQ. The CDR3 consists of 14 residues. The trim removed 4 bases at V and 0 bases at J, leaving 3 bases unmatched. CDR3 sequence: CASSGDSLNTEAFF. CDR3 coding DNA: TGCGCCAGCAGCGGGGACAGTTTGAACACTGAAGCTTTCTTT.

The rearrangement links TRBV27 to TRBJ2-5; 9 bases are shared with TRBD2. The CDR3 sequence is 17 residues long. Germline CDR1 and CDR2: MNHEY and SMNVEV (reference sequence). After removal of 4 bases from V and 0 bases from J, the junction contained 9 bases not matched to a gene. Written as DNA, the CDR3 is TGTGCCAGCAGTTCCTGGGGACTAGCCCTAAACCAAGAGACCCAGTACTTC. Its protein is CASSSWGLALNQETQYF.